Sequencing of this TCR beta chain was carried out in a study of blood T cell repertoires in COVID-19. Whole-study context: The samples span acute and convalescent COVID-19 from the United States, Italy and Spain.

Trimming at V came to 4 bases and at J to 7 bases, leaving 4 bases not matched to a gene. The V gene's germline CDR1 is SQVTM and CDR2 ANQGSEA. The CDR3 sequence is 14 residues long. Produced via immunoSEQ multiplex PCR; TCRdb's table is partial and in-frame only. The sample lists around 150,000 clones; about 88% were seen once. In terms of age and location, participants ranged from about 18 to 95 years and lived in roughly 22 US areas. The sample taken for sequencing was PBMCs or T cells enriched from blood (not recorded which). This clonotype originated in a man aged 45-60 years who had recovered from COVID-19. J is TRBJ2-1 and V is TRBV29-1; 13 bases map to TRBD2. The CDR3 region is CSVARTSGGNEQFF. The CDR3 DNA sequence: TGCAGCGTTGCGCGGACTAGCGGGGGAAATGAGCAGTTCTTC.